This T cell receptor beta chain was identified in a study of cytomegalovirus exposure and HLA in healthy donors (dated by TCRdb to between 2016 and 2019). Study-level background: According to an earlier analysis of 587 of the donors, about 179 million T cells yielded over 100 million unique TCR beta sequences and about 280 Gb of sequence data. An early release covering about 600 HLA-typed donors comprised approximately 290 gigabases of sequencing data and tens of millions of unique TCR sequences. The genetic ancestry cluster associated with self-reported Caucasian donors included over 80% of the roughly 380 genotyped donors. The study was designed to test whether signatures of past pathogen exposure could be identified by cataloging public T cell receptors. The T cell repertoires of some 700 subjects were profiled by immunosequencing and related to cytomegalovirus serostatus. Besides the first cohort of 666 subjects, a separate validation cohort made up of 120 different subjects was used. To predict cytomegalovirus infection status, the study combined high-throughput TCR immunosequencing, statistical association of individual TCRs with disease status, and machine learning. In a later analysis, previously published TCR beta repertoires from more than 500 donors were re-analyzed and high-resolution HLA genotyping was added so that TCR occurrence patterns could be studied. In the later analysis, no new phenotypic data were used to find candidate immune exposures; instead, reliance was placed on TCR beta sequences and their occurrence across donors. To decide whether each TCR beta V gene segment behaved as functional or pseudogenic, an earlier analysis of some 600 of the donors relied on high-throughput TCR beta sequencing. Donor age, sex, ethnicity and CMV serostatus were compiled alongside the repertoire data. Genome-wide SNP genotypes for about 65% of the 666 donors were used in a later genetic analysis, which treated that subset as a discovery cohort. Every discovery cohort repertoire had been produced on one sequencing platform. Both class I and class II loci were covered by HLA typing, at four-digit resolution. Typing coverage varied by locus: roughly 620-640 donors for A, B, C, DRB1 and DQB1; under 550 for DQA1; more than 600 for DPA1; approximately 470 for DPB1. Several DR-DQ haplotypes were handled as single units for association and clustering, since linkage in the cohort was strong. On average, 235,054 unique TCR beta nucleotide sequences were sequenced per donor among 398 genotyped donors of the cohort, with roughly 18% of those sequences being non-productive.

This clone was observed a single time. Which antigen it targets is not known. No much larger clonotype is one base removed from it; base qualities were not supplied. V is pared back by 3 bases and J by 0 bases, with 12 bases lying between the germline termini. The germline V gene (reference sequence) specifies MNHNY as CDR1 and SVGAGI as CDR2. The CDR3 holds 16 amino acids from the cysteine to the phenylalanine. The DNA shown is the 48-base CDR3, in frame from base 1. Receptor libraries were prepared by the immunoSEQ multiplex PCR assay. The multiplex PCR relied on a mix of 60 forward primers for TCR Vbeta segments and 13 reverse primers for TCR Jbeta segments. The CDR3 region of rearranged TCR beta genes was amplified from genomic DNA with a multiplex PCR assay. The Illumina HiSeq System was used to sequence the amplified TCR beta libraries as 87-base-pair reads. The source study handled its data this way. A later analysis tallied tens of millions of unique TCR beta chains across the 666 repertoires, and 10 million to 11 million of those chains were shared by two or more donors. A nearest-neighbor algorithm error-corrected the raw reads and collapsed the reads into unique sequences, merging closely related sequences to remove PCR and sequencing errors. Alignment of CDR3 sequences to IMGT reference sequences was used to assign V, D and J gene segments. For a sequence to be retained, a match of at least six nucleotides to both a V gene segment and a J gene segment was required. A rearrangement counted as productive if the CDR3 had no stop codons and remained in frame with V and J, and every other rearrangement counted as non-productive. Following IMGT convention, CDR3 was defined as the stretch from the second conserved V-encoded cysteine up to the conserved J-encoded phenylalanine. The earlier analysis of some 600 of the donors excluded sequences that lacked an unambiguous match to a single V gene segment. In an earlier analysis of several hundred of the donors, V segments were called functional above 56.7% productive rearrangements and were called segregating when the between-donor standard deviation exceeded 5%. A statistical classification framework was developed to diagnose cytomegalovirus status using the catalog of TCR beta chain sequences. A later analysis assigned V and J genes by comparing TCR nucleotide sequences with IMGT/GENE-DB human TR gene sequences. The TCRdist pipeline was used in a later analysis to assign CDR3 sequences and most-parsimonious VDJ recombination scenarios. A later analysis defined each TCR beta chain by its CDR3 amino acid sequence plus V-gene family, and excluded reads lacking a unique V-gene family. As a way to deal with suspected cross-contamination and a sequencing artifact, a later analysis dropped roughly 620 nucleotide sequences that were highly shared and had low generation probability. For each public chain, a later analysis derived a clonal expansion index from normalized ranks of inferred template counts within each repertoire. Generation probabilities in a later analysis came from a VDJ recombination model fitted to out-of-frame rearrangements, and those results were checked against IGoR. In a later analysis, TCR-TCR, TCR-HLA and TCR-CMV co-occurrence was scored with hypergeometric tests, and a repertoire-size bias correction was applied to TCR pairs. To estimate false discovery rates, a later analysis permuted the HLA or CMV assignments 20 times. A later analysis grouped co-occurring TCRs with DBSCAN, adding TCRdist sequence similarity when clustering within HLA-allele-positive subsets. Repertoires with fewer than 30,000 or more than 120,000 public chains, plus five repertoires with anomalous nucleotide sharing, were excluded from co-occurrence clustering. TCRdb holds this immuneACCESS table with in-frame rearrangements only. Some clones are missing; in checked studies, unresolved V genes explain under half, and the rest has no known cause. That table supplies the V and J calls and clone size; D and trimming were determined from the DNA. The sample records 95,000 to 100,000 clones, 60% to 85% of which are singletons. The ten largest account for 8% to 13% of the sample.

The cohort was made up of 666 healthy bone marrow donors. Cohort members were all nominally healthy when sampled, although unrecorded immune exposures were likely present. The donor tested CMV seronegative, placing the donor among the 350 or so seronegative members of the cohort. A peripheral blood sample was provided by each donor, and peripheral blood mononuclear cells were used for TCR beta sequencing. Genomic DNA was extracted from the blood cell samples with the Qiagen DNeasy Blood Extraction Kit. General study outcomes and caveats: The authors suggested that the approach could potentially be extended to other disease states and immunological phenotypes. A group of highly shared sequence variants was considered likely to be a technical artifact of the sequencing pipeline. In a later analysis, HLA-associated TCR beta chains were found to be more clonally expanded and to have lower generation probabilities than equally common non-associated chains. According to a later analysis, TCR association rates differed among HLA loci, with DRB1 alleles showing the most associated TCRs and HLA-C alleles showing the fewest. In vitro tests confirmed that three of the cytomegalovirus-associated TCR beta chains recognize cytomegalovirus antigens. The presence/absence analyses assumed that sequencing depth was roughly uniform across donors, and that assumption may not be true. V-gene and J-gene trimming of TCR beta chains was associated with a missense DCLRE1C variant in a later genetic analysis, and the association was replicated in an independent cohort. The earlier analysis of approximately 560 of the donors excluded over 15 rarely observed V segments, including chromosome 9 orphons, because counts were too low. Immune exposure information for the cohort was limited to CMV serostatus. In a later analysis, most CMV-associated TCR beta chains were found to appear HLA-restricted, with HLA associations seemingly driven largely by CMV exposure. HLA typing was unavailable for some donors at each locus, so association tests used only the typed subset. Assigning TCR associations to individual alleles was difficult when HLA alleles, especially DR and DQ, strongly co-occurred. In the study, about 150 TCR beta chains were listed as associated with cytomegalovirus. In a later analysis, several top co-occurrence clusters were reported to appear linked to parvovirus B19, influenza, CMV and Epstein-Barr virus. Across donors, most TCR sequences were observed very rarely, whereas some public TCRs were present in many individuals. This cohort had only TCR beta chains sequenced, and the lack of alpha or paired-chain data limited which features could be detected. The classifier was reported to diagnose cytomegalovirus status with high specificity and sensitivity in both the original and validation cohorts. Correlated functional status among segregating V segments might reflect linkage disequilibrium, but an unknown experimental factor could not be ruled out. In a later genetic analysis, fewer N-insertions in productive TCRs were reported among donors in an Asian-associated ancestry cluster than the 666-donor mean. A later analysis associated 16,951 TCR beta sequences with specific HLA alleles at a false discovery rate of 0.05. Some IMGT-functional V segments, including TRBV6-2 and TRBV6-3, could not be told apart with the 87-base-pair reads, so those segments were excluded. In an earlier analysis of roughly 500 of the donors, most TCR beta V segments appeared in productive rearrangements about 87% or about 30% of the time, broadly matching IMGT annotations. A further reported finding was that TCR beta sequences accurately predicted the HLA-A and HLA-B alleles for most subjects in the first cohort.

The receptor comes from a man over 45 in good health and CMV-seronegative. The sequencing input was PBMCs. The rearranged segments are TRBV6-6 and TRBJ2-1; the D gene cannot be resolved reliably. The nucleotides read TGTGCCAGCAGTTATGCCTCTGGCAGCTCCTACAATGAGCAGTTCTTC. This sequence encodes CASSYASGSSYNEQFF.